The next 19 T cell receptor beta chains were all read from a single sample in a study of T cell responses to AZD1222 COVID-19 vaccine. The repertoire was sequenced with immunoSEQ multiplex PCR; TCRdb's copy has only in-frame clones and lacks some. This table holds approximately 74,000 clones, about nine tenths found once. This material consisted of peripheral blood, taken on day 0 of AZD1222 vaccination. These receptors originate from an adult in good health.

The genes are TRBV27 and TRBJ1-2, with TRBD1 matching over 8 bases. V trimming: 0 bases; J trimming: 8 bases; junction bases outside the gene matches: 8. CDR3 length: 15 residues. Germline lookup yields CDR1 MNHEY and CDR2 SMNVEV (reference sequence). The CDR3: CASSLSLQGGIGYTF. As DNA, the CDR3 is TGTGCCAGCAGTTTATCGTTACAGGGGGGTATAGGCTACACCTTC.

V usage is TRBV5-1 and J usage is TRBJ1-6; D uncertain. The CDR3 spans 12 residues. Per germline, CDR1 SGHRS and CDR2 YFSETQ. V shed 0 bases and J shed 7 bases, with 2 bases lying between them. The CDR3 DNA reads TGCGCCAGCAGCTTGGAGAATTCACCCCTCCACTTT. Translating gives CASSLENSPLHF.

This clone was counted only a few times. The V and J genes are TRBV19 and TRBJ1-1; D is undetermined. Germline V gene data show CDR1 as LNHDA and CDR2 as SQIVND (reference sequence). Trimming cost V 6 bases and J 4 bases, with 6 bases left between them. The CDR3 spans 11 residues. Here the CDR3 reads CASRRVTEAFF. CDR3 bases: TGTGCCAGTAGGCGGGTCACTGAAGCTTTCTTT. Variable domain in full (rest from reference TRBV19 and TRBJ1-1): DGGITQSPKYLFRKEGQNVTLSCEQNLNHDAMYWYRQDPGQGLRLIYYSQIVNDFQKGDIAEGYSVSREKKESFPLTVTSAQKNPTAFYLCASRRVTEAFFGQGTRLTVV.

The V and J genes are TRBV30 and TRBJ2-7; TRBD1 agrees at 8 bases. Germline V gene sequence: CDR1 GTSNPN, CDR2 SVGIG (reference sequence). Unmatched junction bases numbered 10, after V lost 5 bases and J lost 4 bases. This CDR3 contains 14 residues. The CDR3 DNA is TGTGCCTGGGATTCCGGGACAGGAAATTACGAGCAGTACTTC. Translated, it gives CAWDSGTGNYEQYF.

The rearrangement uses TRBV7-3 and TRBJ2-7, with a tentative D call TRBD2 (5 bases). The germline V gene has CDR1 SGHTA and CDR2 FQGTGA. Trimming removed 2 bases from V and 3 bases from J, with 14 bases in between. The CDR3 loop spans 15 amino acids. The CDR3 protein is CASSLEPGNIYEQYF. The DNA of the CDR3 is TGTGCCAGCAGCTTAGAACCGGGGAACATCTACGAGCAGTACTTC.

This chain links TRBV6-2 or TRBV6-3 with TRBJ2-7; 9 bases match TRBD1. Germline trimming cut 0 bases from V and 5 bases from J; bases unmatched to any gene: 5. CDR1 is MNHEY and CDR2 is SVGEGT in the germline V gene. This CDR3 has 15 residues. CDR3: CASSYSETGGDEQYF. CDR3 sequence (DNA): TGTGCCAGCAGTTACTCCGAGACAGGGGGTGACGAGCAGTACTTC.

The table lists this clone with a count of one. The chain couples TRBV18 to TRBJ1-1, with D hard to call. V lost 3 bases and J 0 bases, leaving 17 bases between the germline ends. Per germline, CDR1 KGHSH and CDR2 LQKENI. The CDR3 sequence is 17 residues long. In nucleotides, the CDR3 is TGTGCCAGCTCACCCGGTATAGCAGAGTCGATGAACACTGAAGCTTTCTTT. Protein: CASSPGIAESMNTEAFF.

V usage is TRBV20-1 and J usage is TRBJ1-5; perhaps TRBD1 as D (5 bases). Germline CDR1 DFQATT, CDR2 SNEGSKA (reference sequence). The CDR3 sequence is 14 residues long. V gave up 3 bases and J gave up 0 bases, with 9 bases separating them. In DNA, the CDR3 is TGCAGTGCTAGTTTGGGGCCTAGCAATCAGCCCCAGCATTTT. This gives the protein CSASLGPSNQPQHF.

The chain is built from TRBV7-2 and TRBJ2-2; tentatively, D is TRBD2 (6 bases). Trimming pared 1 base from V and 0 bases from J, leaving 6 bases between. The CDR3 is made up of 15 amino acids. Germline CDR1 is SGHTA and CDR2 is FQGNSA. CDR3 coding DNA: TGTGCCAGCAGCTTAGGACTAGCGAACACCGGGGAGCTGTTTTTT. Amino acids: CASSLGLANTGELFF.

This chain joins TRBV30 and TRBJ1-6, with 8 nucleotides matching TRBD1. CDR3 length equals 13 residues. Germline V gene lookup returns CDR1 GTSNPN and CDR2 SVGIG (reference sequence). V dropped 3 bases and J dropped 10; count of bases not matched to a gene: 5. As DNA, the CDR3 is TGTGCCTGGAGGGACAGGGAGGGATCACCCCTCCACTTT. Residues: CAWRDREGSPLHF.

V is TRBV9 and J is TRBJ2-1; D is perhaps TRBD1 (7 bases). There are 16 residues in the CDR3. V shed 0 bases and J shed 3 bases, with 13 bases lying between them. Germline CDR1 SGDLS, CDR2 YYNGEE. In nucleotides, the CDR3 is TGTGCCAGCAGCGTAGATGGAGGGGGCTACTACAATGAGCAGTTCTTC. Its protein is CASSVDGGGYYNEQFF.

The chain is built from TRBV4-2 and TRBJ2-6; D is unclear. V gave up 3 bases and J gave up 0 bases, with 12 bases separating them. This CDR3 is 17 amino acids long. Germline CDR1 and CDR2: LGHNA and YNFKEQ. CDR3 DNA sequence: TGTGCCAGCAGCCAGTATCGATCAAGCTCTGGGGCCAACGTCCTGACTTTC. This sequence encodes CASSQYRSSSGANVLTF.

The chain joins TRBV18 to TRBJ1-5; 8 bases map to TRBD1. With 6 bases clipped from V and 3 bases from J, the junction kept 4 bases outside the gene matches. Per germline, CDR1 KGHSH and CDR2 LQKENI. The CDR3 runs to 14 residues. CDR3 region: CASSPDRVNQPQHF. The CDR3 DNA reads TGTGCCAGCTCCCCGGACAGGGTCAATCAGCCCCAGCATTTT.

V is TRBV5-6 and J is TRBJ2-3, with D uncertain. The CDR3 consists of 12 residues. The germline CDR1 and CDR2 sequences are SGHDT and YYEEEE. The germline V and J ends were trimmed by 4 bases and 0 bases, with 3 bases remaining between them. The CDR3 DNA is TGTGCCAGCAGCCGTAGCACAGATACGCAGTATTTT. Protein: CASSRSTDTQYF.

The rearrangement uses TRBV11-2 and TRBJ1-1, with 7 bases aligning to TRBD1. Germline CDR1 SGHAT, CDR2 FQNNGV. J gave up 5 bases and V 3 bases, and 6 bases lay outside the gene matches. This CDR3 contains 14 residues. As DNA, the CDR3 is TGTGCCAGCAGCTTGACAGGGAGGGAGACTGAAGCTTTCTTT. Residues: CASSLTGRETEAFF.

This chain uses TRBV30 with TRBJ2-6; D is possibly TRBD1 (5 bases). From germline, CDR1 is GTSNPN and CDR2 SVGIG (reference sequence). The CDR3 sequence is 17 residues long. The V gene lost 0 bases and the J gene lost 3 bases, with 15 bases spanning the gap. The CDR3 sequence: CAWSVQVLWFGANVLTF. The CDR3, as DNA: TGTGCCTGGAGTGTACAGGTTCTCTGGTTTGGGGCCAACGTCCTGACTTTC.

The gene calls are TRBV6-1 and TRBJ1-1; D gene unclear. Trimming cost V 0 bases and J 1 base, with 9 bases left between them. The CDR3 is made up of 15 amino acids. From germline, CDR1 is MNHNS and CDR2 SASEGT. This chain's CDR3 is CASSEALGENTEAFF. The CDR3 nucleotides read TGTGCCAGCAGTGAAGCGCTCGGGGAGAACACTGAAGCTTTCTTT.

This chain connects TRBV29-1 to TRBJ2-5; 10 positions match TRBD2. Germline CDR1 SQVTM, CDR2 ANQGSEA. This CDR3 region has 14 residues. The V and J ends lost 5 bases and 5 bases, in that order; junction bases with no gene match: 8. The CDR3 loop reads CSVHPGTSEETQYF. Here the CDR3 DNA reads TGCAGCGTTCACCCCGGGACTAGCGAGGAGACCCAGTACTTC. Variable domain in full (rest from reference TRBV29-1 and TRBJ2-5): SAVISQKPSRDICQRGTSLTIQCQVDSQVTMMFWYRQQPGQSLTLIATANQGSEATYESGFVIDKFPISRPNLTFSTLTVSNMSPEDSSIYLCSVHPGTSEETQYFGPGTRLLVL.

The V gene is TRBV18, the J gene TRBJ1-1; no firm D call. The CDR3 has 15 residues. V shed 5 bases and J shed 0 bases, with 13 bases lying between them. The germline CDR1 and CDR2 sequences are KGHSH and LQKENI. In DNA, the CDR3 is TGTGCCAGCTCAAGGGCGAGCTTGATGAACACTGAAGCTTTCTTT. Amino acid sequence: CASSRASLMNTEAFF.